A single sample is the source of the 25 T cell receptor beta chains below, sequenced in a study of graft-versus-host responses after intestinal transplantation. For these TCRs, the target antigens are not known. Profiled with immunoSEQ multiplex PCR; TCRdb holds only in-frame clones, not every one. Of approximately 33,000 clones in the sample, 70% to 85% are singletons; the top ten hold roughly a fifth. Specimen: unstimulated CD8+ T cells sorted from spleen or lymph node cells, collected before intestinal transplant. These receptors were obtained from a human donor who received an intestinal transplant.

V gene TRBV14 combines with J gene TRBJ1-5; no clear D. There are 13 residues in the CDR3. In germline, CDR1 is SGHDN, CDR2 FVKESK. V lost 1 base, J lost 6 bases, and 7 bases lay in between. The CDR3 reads CASSQAVGQPQHF. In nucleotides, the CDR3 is TGTGCCAGCAGCCAAGCCGTCGGTCAGCCCCAGCATTTT.

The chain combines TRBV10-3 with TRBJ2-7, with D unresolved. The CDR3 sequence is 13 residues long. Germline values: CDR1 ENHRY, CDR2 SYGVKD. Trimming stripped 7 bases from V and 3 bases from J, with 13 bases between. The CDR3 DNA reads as TGTGCCATCAAGGCCCCCGAGGACTACGAGCAGTACTTC. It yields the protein CAIKAPEDYEQYF.

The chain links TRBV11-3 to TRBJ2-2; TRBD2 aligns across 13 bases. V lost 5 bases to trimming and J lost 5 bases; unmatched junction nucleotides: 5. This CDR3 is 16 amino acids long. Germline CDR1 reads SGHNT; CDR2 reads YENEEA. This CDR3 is CASSATSGRGTGELFF. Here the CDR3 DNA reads TGTGCCAGCAGCGCTACTAGCGGGAGGGGGACCGGGGAGCTGTTTTTT.

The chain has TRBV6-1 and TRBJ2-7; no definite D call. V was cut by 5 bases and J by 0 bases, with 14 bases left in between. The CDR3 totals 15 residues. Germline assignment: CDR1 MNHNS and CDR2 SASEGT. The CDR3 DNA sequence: TGTGCCAGCAGTTGGTCAGGATATGACTCCTACGAGCAGTACTTC. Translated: CASSWSGYDSYEQYF.

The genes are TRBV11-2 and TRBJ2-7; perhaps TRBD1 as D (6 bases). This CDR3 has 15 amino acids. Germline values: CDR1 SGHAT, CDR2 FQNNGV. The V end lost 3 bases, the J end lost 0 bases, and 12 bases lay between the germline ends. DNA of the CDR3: TGTGCCAGCAGCTTCCAAGGACAGAGCTCCTACGAGCAGTACTTC. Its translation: CASSFQGQSSYEQYF.

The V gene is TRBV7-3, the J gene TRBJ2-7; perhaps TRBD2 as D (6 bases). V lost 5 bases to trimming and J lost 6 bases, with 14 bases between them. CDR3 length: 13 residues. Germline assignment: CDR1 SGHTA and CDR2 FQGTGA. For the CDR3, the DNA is TGTGCCAGCAGCCCAATCCCCGGGAGCGAGCAGTACTTC. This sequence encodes CASSPIPGSEQYF. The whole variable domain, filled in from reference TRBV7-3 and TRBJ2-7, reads GAGVSQTPSNKVTEKGKYVELRCDPISGHTALYWYRQSLGQGPEFLIYFQGTGAADDSGLPNDRFFAVRPEGSVSTLKIQRTERGDSAVYLCASSPIPGSEQYFGPGTRLTVT.

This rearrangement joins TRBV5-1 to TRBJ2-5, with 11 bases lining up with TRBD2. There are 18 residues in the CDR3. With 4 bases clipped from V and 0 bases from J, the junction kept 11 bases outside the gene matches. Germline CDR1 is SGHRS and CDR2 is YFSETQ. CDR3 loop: CASSLGGTSGLYQETQYF. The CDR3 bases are TGCGCCAGCAGCCTCGGCGGGACTAGCGGTCTGTACCAAGAGACCCAGTACTTC.

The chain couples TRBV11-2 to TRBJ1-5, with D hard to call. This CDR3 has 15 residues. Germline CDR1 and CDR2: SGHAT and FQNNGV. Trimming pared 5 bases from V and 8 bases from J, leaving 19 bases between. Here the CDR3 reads CASSPRGSSLEPQHF. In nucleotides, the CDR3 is TGTGCCAGCAGCCCCAGAGGCAGCTCCTTAGAGCCCCAGCATTTT.

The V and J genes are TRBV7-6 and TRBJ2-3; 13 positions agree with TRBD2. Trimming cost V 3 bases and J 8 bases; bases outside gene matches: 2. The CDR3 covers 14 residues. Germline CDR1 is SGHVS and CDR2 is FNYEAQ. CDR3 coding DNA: TGTGCCAGCAGCTTTAGGACTAGCGGGAGTACGCAGTATTTT. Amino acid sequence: CASSFRTSGSTQYF.

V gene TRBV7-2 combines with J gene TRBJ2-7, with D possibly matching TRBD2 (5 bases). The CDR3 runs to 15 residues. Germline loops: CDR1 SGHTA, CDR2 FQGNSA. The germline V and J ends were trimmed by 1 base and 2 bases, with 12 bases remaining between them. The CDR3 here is CASSLVGDEAYEQYF. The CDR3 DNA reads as TGTGCCAGCAGCTTAGTGGGAGACGAGGCCTACGAGCAGTACTTC.

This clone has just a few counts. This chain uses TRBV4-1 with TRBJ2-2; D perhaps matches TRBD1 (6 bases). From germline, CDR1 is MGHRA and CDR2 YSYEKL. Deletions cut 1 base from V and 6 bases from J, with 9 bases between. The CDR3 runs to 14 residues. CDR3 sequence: CASSQAGVAGELFF. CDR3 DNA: TGCGCCAGCAGCCAAGCAGGGGTGGCCGGGGAGCTGTTTTTT.

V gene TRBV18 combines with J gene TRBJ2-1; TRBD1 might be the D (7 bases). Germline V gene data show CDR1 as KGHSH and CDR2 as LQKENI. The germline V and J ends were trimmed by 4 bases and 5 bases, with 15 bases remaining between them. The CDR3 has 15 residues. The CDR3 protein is CASSLSRGADNEQFF. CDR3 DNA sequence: TGTGCCAGCTCACTCTCCAGGGGGGCGGACAATGAGCAGTTCTTC.

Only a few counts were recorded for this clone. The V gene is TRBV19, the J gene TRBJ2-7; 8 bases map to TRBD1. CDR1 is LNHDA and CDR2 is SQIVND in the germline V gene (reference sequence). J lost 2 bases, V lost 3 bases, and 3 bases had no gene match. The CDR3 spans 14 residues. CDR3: CASSMTGATYEQYF. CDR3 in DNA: TGTGCCAGTAGTATGACAGGGGCCACCTACGAGCAGTACTTC.

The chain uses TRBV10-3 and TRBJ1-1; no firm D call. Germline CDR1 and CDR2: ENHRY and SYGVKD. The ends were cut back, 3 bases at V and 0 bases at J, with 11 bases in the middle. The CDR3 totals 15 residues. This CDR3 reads CAISDPRGLNTEAFF. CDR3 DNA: TGTGCCATCAGTGACCCCCGGGGTTTGAACACTGAAGCTTTCTTT.

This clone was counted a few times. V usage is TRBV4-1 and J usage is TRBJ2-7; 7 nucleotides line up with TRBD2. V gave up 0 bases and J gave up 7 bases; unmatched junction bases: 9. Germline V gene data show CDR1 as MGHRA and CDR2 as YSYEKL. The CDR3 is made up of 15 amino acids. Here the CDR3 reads CASSQDMAGAQEQYF. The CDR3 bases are TGCGCCAGCAGCCAAGATATGGCGGGAGCTCAAGAGCAGTACTTC.

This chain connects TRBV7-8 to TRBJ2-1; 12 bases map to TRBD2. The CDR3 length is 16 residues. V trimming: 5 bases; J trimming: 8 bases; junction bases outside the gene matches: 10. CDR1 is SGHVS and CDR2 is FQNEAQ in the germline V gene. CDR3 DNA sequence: TGTGCCAGCAGCCCAGCCACTAGCGGGAGGATCGATGAGCAGTTCTTC. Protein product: CASSPATSGRIDEQFF.

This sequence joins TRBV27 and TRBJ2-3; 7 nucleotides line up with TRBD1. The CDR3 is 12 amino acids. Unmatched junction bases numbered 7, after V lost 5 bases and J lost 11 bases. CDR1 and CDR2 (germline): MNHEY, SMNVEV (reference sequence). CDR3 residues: CASSTTGLEQYF. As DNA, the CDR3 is TGTGCCAGCAGTACGACAGGGTTAGAGCAGTATTTT.

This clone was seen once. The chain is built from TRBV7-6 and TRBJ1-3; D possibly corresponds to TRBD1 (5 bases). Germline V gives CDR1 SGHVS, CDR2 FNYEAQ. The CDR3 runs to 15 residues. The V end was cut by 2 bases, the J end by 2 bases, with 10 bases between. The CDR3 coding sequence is TGTGCCAGCAGCTTAACCGGGGGAACTGGAAACACCATATATTTT. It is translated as CASSLTGGTGNTIYF.

CDR3 sequence (DNA): TGTGCCAGCAGCTTAGGGTGGACTAGCACAGATACGCAGTATTTT. Its protein is CASSLGWTSTDTQYF. V usage is TRBV7-6 and J usage is TRBJ2-3; D is perhaps TRBD2 (5 bases). V shed 1 base and J shed 0 bases, with 8 bases lying between them. Germline CDR1 SGHVS, CDR2 FNYEAQ. This CDR3 has 15 residues.

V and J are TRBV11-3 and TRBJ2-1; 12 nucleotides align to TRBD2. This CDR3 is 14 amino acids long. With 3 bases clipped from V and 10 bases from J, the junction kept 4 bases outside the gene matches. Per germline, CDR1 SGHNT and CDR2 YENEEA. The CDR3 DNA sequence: TGTGCCAGCAGCTTTCAACTAGCGGGGGGCGAGCAGTTCTTC. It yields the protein CASSFQLAGGEQFF.

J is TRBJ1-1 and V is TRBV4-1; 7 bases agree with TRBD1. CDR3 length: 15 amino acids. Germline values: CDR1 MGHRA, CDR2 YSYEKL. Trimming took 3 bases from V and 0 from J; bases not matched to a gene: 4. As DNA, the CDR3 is TGCGCCAGCAGCCACCGGGACAGTATGAACACTGAAGCTTTCTTT. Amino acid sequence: CASSHRDSMNTEAFF.

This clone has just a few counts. The chain's CDR3 is CASSGSWAYEQYF. The CDR3 nucleotides are TGTGCCAGCAGCGGATCATGGGCGTACGAGCAGTACTTC. This chain joins TRBV11-1 and TRBJ2-7; the D is unclear. V was pared by 5 bases and J by 4 bases, with 12 bases between. The CDR3 is made up of 13 amino acids. CDR1 and CDR2 (germline): SGHAT, FQDESV (reference sequence).

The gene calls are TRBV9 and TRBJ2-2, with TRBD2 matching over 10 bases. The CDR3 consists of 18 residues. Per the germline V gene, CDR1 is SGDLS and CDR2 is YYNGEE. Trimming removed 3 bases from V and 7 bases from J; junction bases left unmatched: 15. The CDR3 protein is CASSALSLSGGANGELFF. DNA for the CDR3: TGTGCCAGCAGCGCCCTATCCCTGAGCGGGGGGGCTAACGGGGAGCTGTTTTTT. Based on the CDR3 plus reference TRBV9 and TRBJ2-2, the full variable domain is DSGVTQTPKHLITATGQRVTLRCSPRSGDLSVYWYQQSLDQGLQFLIQYYNGEERAKGNILERFSAQQFPDLHSELNLSSLELGDSALYFCASSALSLSGGANGELFFGEGSRLTVL.

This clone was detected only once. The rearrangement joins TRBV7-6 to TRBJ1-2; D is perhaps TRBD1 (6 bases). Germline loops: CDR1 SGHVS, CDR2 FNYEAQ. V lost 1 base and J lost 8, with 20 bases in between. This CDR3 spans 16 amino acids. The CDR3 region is CASSLEPTRDKGGYTF. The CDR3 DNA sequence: TGTGCCAGCAGCTTAGAGCCCACCCGGGACAAAGGAGGCTACACCTTC.

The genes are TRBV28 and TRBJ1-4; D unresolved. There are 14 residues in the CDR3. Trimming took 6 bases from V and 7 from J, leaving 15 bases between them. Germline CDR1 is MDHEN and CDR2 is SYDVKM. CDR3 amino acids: CASRAPPVGEKLFF. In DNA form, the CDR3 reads TGTGCCAGCAGAGCCCCGCCGGTTGGTGAAAAACTGTTTTTT. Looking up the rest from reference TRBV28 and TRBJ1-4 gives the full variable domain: DVKVTQSSRYLVKRTGEKVFLECVQDMDHENMFWYRQDPGLGLRLIYFSYDVKMKEKGDIPEGYSVSREKKERFSLILESASTNQTSMYLCASRAPPVGEKLFFGSGTQLSVL.